This T cell receptor (beta chain) appears in the sequencing data of a study of OX40 agonist ivuxolimab in advanced cancers. The table came from immunoSEQ multiplex PCR; TCRdb's copy has only in-frame clones and leaves some out. The sample contains some 86,000 clones, around 82% of which appear only once. The ends were cut back, 0 bases at V and 3 bases at J, with 9 bases in the middle. Germline values: CDR1 SGHDT, CDR2 YYEEEE. The CDR3 is made up of 15 amino acids. The sample in question was CD4+ or CD8+ T cells sorted from blood, obtained in a trial of the OX40 agonist ivuxolimab. The V and J genes are TRBV5-6 and TRBJ2-2; no definite D call. This TCR was sampled from an adult with an advanced solid tumor such as melanoma, head and neck, liver or kidney cancer. CDR3 DNA sequence: TGTGCCAGCAGCTTGGATCTGGGATACACCGGGGAGCTGTTTTTT. Protein product: CASSLDLGYTGELFF.